The 13 T cell receptor beta chains listed next were all sequenced from one sample in a study of T cell changes during pregnancy in multiple sclerosis (dated by TCRdb to between 2019 and 2020). The library came from the immunoSEQ multiplex PCR assay. The immuneACCESS repertoire file appears here via TCRdb, limited to in-frame rearrangements. These files lack a portion of the clones; in checked studies, under half of the deficit traces to unresolved V genes, and the cause of the others is not known. This sample has approximately 44,000 clones in its table, and roughly 92% of those were observed once. Approximately 0.67% of the sample comes from the top ten. The sample consisted of CD4+ T cells from peripheral blood mononuclear cells, taken in the first trimester of pregnancy. These receptors were taken from a female donor with multiple sclerosis, enrolled in a pregnancy study.

The rearrangement joins TRBV6-5 to TRBJ2-2; D perhaps matches TRBD2 (7 bases). The CDR3 consists of 15 residues. Germline V lookup: CDR1 MNHEY, CDR2 SVGAGI. V shed 2 bases and J shed 5 bases, with 12 bases lying between them. In DNA, the CDR3 is TGTGCCAGCAGTTACGGGAGGGGGGGTACCGGGGAGCTGTTTTTT. Translation gives CASSYGRGGTGELFF.

V usage is TRBV28 and J usage is TRBJ1-5, with 7 bases lining up with TRBD1. The CDR3 spans 15 residues. In germline, CDR1 is MDHEN, CDR2 SYDVKM. V shed 6 bases and J 0 bases; nucleotides not matched to a gene: 5. As DNA, the CDR3 is TGTGCCAGCAGAGGGACAGCTTATAGCAATCAGCCCCAGCATTTT. It translates to CASRGTAYSNQPQHF.

This chain uses TRBV11-3 with TRBJ2-3, with a weak D call TRBD2 (7 bases). With 3 bases removed from V and 3 bases from J, the gap between germline ends came to 13 bases. The germline CDR1 and CDR2 sequences are SGHNT and YENEEA. The CDR3 has 15 amino acids. CDR3 amino acids: CASSLGGGRTDTQYF. As DNA, the CDR3 is TGTGCCAGCAGCTTGGGGGGCGGGAGAACAGATACGCAGTATTTT.

The chain joins TRBV5-4 to TRBJ2-1, with D unclear. CDR1 and CDR2 (germline): SGHNT, YYREEE (reference sequence). CDR3 length: 15 amino acids. V lost 0 bases to trimming and J lost 1 base, with 8 bases between them. This CDR3 is CASSLERVSYNEQFF. DNA for the CDR3: TGTGCCAGCAGCTTGGAACGGGTATCCTACAATGAGCAGTTCTTC.

V gene TRBV28 combines with J gene TRBJ2-1; D possibly corresponds to TRBD1 (5 bases). The CDR3 has 15 residues. The V gene lost 8 bases and the J gene lost 6 bases, with 20 bases spanning the gap. The germline V gene has CDR1 MDHEN and CDR2 SYDVKM. CDR3 region: CASAIQGRRINEQFF. The CDR3, as DNA: TGTGCCAGCGCCATCCAGGGAAGGCGCATCAATGAGCAGTTCTTC. Full variable domain (rest looked up from reference TRBV28 and TRBJ2-1): DVKVTQSSRYLVKRTGEKVFLECVQDMDHENMFWYRQDPGLGLRLIYFSYDVKMKEKGDIPEGYSVSREKKERFSLILESASTNQTSMYLCASAIQGRRINEQFFGPGTRLTVL.

CDR3 sequence (DNA): TGTGCCAGCAGCCTCGATTGGGGGCCCTACGAGCAGTACTTC. This encodes CASSLDWGPYEQYF. The gene calls are TRBV9 and TRBJ2-7, with D maybe TRBD1 (6 bases). In germline, CDR1 is SGDLS, CDR2 YYNGEE. V lost 4 bases and J 2 bases, leaving 13 bases between the germline ends. The CDR3 sequence is 14 residues long.

This chain connects TRBV5-1 to TRBJ2-1; perhaps TRBD1 as D (5 bases). Germline values: CDR1 SGHRS, CDR2 YFSETQ. V was trimmed by 0 bases and J by 0 bases, leaving 13 bases between them. This CDR3 is 17 amino acids long. DNA for the CDR3: TGCGCCAGCAGCTTGGGCAGGGCGCAAAGCTCCTACAATGAGCAGTTCTTC. This gives the protein CASSLGRAQSSYNEQFF.

J is TRBJ1-1 and V is TRBV7-8, with D possibly TRBD1 on 5 matching bases. V lost 5 bases, J lost 1 base, and 11 bases lay in between. The CDR3 contains 14 residues. Germline lookup yields CDR1 SGHVS and CDR2 FQNEAQ. CDR3 sequence reads: CASSTSQGNTEAFF. As DNA, the CDR3 is TGTGCCAGCAGCACCTCTCAGGGGAACACTGAAGCTTTCTTT.

The chain links TRBV13 to TRBJ2-1; TRBD1 agrees at 7 bases. V gave up 5 bases and J gave up 2 bases; unmatched junction bases: 6. This CDR3 has 15 residues. Germline CDR1 and CDR2: PRHDT and FYEKMQ (reference sequence). The CDR3 bases are TGTGCCAGCAGCCCCGGGACAGCTACCTACAATGAGCAGTTCTTC. Translating it yields CASSPGTATYNEQFF.

This chain links TRBV6-1 with TRBJ2-5, with 14 bases that match TRBD2. CDR1 is MNHNS and CDR2 is SASEGT in the germline V gene. The CDR3 spans 17 residues. The trim removed 4 bases at V and 4 bases at J, leaving 8 bases unmatched. In DNA, the CDR3 is TGTGCCAGCAGTGGGTTGACTAGCGGGAGGGCCTTAGAGACCCAGTACTTC. It translates to CASSGLTSGRALETQYF.

The chain couples TRBV5-1 to TRBJ2-7, with TRBD2 identical over 11 bases. With 3 bases clipped from V and 0 bases from J, the junction kept 5 bases outside the gene matches. Germline loops: CDR1 SGHRS, CDR2 YFSETQ. This CDR3 has 16 amino acids. CDR3 coding DNA: TGCGCCAGCAGCTATATAGCGGGAGGGCCCTCCTACGAGCAGTACTTC. Translation: CASSYIAGGPSYEQYF.

The rearrangement links TRBV28 to TRBJ1-5, with a weak D call TRBD1 (5 bases). The ends were cut back, 7 bases at V and 4 bases at J, with 14 bases in the middle. Germline CDR1 is MDHEN and CDR2 is SYDVKM. This CDR3 has 14 residues. The CDR3, as DNA: TGTGCCAGCAAGCCCTCGACAGCTAATCAGCCCCAGCATTTT. Residues: CASKPSTANQPQHF.

The V and J genes are TRBV6-5 and TRBJ2-7; weak D call: TRBD1 (5 bases). CDR3 size: 15 residues. V dropped 0 bases and J dropped 5 bases, with 14 bases sitting between them. CDR1 MNHEY and CDR2 SVGAGI come from the germline V gene. Here the CDR3 reads CASSYSFNPTDEQYF. As DNA, the CDR3 is TGTGCCAGCAGTTACTCGTTTAACCCGACAGACGAGCAGTACTTC.